The sequence of this T cell receptor beta chain was determined in a study of blood T cells in healthy people across ages. A second PCR of roughly 7 to 11 cycles used a sample-barcoded 5' primer and a J-beta primer mix. Using its own MiXCR run on the 5' RACE reads, TCRdb lists one record per CDR3 protein. This repertoire shows approximately 820,000 distinct CDR3 sequences, roughly 44% found once; its top ten account for about a fifth. Germline loops: CDR1 SNHLY, CDR2 FYNNEI. Trimming cost V 4 bases and J 0 bases, with 7 bases left between them. This CDR3 region has 14 residues. The chain combines TRBV2 with TRBJ1-5; D is undetermined. Material: blood. This sequence originates from a man aged 55 to 70 in good health. The CDR3: CASSAWSSNQPQHF. CDR3 sequence (DNA): TGTGCCAGCAGTGCTTGGTCTAGCAATCAGCCCCAGCATTTT. Variable domain in full (rest from reference TRBV2 and TRBJ1-5): EPEVTQTPSHQVTQMGQEVILRCVPISNHLYFYWYRQILGQKVEFLVSFYNNEISEKSEIFDDQFSVERPDGSNFTLKIRSTKLEDSAMYFCASSAWSSNQPQHFGDGTRLSIL.